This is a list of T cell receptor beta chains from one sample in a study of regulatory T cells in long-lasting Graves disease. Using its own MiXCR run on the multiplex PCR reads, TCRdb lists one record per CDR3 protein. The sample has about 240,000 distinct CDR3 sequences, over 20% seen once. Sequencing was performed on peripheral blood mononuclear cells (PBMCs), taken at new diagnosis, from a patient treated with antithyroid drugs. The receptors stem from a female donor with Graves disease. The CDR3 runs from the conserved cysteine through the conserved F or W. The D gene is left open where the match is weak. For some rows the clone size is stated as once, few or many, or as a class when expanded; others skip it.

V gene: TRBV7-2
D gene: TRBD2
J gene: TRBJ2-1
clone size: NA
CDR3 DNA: TGTGCCAGCAGCTTTTTCGGGGGGGGGATAGGTGAGCAGTTCTTC
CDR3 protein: CASSFFGGGIGEQFF

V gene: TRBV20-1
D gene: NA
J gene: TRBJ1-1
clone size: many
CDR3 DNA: TGCAGTGCTCGAAGGGGGGCGAGTAACACTGAAGCTTTCTTT
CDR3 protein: CSARRGASNTEAFF

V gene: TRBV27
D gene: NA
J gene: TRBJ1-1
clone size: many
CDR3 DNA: TGTGCCAGCAGTTTATCAGGAGAGCTTGTAGTCAGGGCTGAAGCTTTCTTT
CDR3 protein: CASSLSGELVVRAEAFF

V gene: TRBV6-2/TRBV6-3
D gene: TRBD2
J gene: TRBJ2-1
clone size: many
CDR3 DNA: TGTGCCAGCAGGGCCGGGACTAGCGGGAGCCATGAGCAGTTCTTC
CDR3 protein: CASRAGTSGSHEQFF

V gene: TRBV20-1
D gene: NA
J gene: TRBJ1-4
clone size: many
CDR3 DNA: TGCAGTGCTAGTTTTCTTGGGGCAGGGAGTTTT
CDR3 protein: CSASFLGAGSF

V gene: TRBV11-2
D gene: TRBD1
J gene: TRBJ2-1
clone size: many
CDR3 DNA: TGTGCCACCTCGAGGGACAGGCTCGATGAGCAGTTCTTC
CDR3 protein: CATSRDRLDEQFF

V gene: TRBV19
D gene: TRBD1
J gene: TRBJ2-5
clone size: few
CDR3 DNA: TGTGCCAGTAGTAGGGACAGGGAGACTCAAGAGACCCAGTACTTC
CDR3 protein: CASSRDRETQETQYF

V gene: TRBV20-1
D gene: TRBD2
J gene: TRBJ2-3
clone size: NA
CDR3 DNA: TGCAGTGCTAGAGAACCGAGGACTAGCAGCACAGATACGCAGTATTTT
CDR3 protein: CSAREPRTSSTDTQYF

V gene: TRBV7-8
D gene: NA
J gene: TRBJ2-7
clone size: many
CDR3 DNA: TGTGCCAGCAGCTTCTCTAGAAAGTGGGGGGCCTTCTACGAGCAGTACTTC
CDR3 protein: CASSFSRKWGAFYEQYF

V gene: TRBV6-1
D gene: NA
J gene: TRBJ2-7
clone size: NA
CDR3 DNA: TGTGCCAGCAGCCGACTGGCAGACTACGAGCAGTACTTC
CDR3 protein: CASSRLADYEQYF

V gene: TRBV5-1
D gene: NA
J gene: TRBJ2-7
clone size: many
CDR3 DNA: TGCGCCAGCAGCTCGACAATGAAACACTACGAGCAGTACTTC
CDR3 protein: CASSSTMKHYEQYF

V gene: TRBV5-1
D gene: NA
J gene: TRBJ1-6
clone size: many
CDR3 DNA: TGCGCCAGCAGCCGCGGACTGAATAATTCACCCCTCCACTTT
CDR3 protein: CASSRGLNNSPLHF

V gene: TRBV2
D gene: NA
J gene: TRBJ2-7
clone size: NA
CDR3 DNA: TGTGCCAGCAGGGAAGACGAGCAGTACTTC
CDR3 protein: CASREDEQYF

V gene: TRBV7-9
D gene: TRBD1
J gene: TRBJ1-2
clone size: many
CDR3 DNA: TGTGCCAGCAGCTTACCTGCGGGACAGCCCGTTTATGGCTACACCTTC
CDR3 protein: CASSLPAGQPVYGYTF

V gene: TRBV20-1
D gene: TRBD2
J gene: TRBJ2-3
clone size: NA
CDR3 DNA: TGCAGTGCTAGACTAGCGGCAGATACGCAGTATTTT
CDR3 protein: CSARLAADTQYF

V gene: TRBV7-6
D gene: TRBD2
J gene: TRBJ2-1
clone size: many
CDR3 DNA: TGTGCCAGCAGCTTGGAAAAAGGGACTAGCGGGGGATCCTACAATGAGCAGTTCTTC
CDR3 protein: CASSLEKGTSGGSYNEQFF

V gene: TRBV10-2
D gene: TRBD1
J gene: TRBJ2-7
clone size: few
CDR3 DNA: TGCGCCAGCAGGGACTGGGACAGGGATTTTGGAGAGCAGTACTTC
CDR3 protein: CASRDWDRDFGEQYF